This T cell receptor (beta chain) was retrieved from a study of OX40 agonist ivuxolimab in advanced cancers. TCRdb keeps only in-frame clones here, not all; method: immunoSEQ multiplex PCR. In the table there are more than 95,000 clones, around nine tenths of which are singletons. The V end was cut by 5 bases, the J end by 5 bases, with 12 bases between. CDR3 size: 13 residues. In germline, CDR1 is MNHNY, CDR2 SVGAGI (reference sequence). The source is an adult with an advanced solid tumor such as melanoma, head and neck, liver or kidney cancer. Sequenced material: CD4+ or CD8+ T cells sorted from blood, taken in a trial of the OX40 agonist ivuxolimab. This sequence joins TRBV6-6 and TRBJ1-2, with unresolved D. The CDR3 is CASSTFVGYGYTF. The DNA of the CDR3 is TGTGCCAGCAGTACCTTCGTGGGGTATGGCTACACCTTC.